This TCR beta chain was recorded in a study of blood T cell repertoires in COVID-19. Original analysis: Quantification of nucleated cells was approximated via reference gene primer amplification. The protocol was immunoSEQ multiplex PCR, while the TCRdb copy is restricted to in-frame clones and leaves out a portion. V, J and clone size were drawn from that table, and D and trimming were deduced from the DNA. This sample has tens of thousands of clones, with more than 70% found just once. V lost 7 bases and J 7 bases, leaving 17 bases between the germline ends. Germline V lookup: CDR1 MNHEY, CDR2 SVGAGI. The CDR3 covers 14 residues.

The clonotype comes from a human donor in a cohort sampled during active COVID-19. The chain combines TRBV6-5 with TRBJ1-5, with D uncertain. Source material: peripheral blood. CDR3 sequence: CASTWTEFGQPQHF. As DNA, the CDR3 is TGTGCCAGCACCTGGACTGAATTCGGCCAGCCCCAGCATTTT.